This note documents a single T cell receptor beta chain sequence. Its antigen remains unknown. Repertoires were generated with immunoSEQ multiplex PCR, while TCRdb's copy carries only in-frame clones and drops some. This repertoire shows 150,000 or so clones, about 91% found once; its top ten account for 1.4%. This sample stems from a study of T cell responses to AZD1222 COVID-19 vaccine. Overall study: Researchers grouped second doses given at about 4 or about 12 weeks into one pool.

Trimming took 8 bases from V and 5 from J, leaving 15 bases between them. Germline CDR1 SEHNR, CDR2 FQNEAQ (reference sequence). The CDR3 consists of 13 residues. Overall study results and limits: Two AZD1222 doses significantly raised spike-specific TCR breadth and depth over controls. At 160-218 and 743-854, vaccine-associated CD4 TCRs were dominant, and they spanned spike.

The chain carries TRBV7-9 and TRBJ1-1; D is unresolved. Sequences were derived from peripheral blood, sampled on day 0 of AZD1222 vaccination. This receptor was identified in an adult in good health. For the CDR3, the DNA is TGTGCCAGCTCGCGGTTCGGGGATACTGAAGCTTTCTTT. The encoded protein is CASSRFGDTEAFF.